This T cell receptor (beta chain) came from a study of cytomegalovirus exposure and HLA in healthy donors. About the study: There were tens of millions of unique TCRs (from HLA-typed donors) in an early data release. General study points: Some highly shared sequence variants likely arose as a pipeline artifact. Accurate predictions that matched the HLA-A and HLA-B alleles of most subjects were reportedly made from TCR beta sequences. A later analysis showed HLA-associated TCR beta chains outstripping equally common others in clonal expansion.

PCR employed 60 Vbeta and 13 Jbeta primers. Here immunoSEQ multiplex PCR was the method, and the copy in TCRdb shows in-frame clones only, minus some. The sample lists about 160,000 clones; about 75% were seen once. The CDR3 contains 17 residues. Germline-derived CDR1 and CDR2 are SEHNR and FQNEAQ (reference sequence). V dropped 7 bases and J dropped 3; count of bases not matched to a gene: 13. Note on this clone: What it recognizes is unknown.

The rearrangement uses TRBV7-9 and TRBJ2-1; TRBD1 matches 9 bases. This TCR was sampled from a female donor in good health and CMV-seronegative. Sequencing was performed on PBMCs. The CDR3 region is CASTPRPGQGLYNEQFF. In DNA, the CDR3 is TGTGCCAGCACCCCCAGACCGGGACAGGGTCTCTACAATGAGCAGTTCTTC.